Below, 15 T cell receptor beta chains from the same sample are listed, as sequenced in a study of blood T cell repertoires in COVID-19. The assay was immunoSEQ multiplex PCR, and TCRdb's table has in-frame clones only and misses some. The table has about 180,000 clones, 75% to 90% seen once; the top ten hold under 2.5%. Sequenced: PBMCs or T cells enriched from blood (not recorded which). All receptors come from a woman aged 40 to 55 with acute COVID-19.

The chain recombines TRBV23-1 with TRBJ2-3; D gene unclear. TRBV23-1 qualifies as an ORF whose function is uncertain. This CDR3 is built from 13 residues. Between the trimmed V and J ends, which lost 8 bases and 4 bases, there was a span of 13 bases. DNA of the CDR3: TGCGCCAGCCCCCTTAGTTCCCCAGATACGCAGTATTTT. Its translation: CASPLSSPDTQYF.

The rearrangement joins TRBV7-8 to TRBJ2-5, with 14 positions matching TRBD2. CDR1 is SGHVS and CDR2 is FQNEAQ in the germline V gene. V gave up 4 bases and J gave up 3 bases; unmatched junction bases: 13. This CDR3 has 19 amino acids. The chain's CDR3 is CASSCPRLAGGRTEETQYF. CDR3 coding DNA: TGTGCCAGCAGCTGCCCACGACTAGCGGGAGGGCGTACGGAAGAGACCCAGTACTTC.

This clone was observed a few times. Other DNA sequences in this specimen translate into the identical CDR3. The V call is TRBV7-9, the J call TRBJ1-1, with D unresolved. Trimming removed 1 base from V and 5 bases from J, with 2 bases in between. There are 11 residues in the CDR3. The V gene's germline CDR1 is SEHNR and CDR2 FQNEAQ (reference sequence). The CDR3 spells CASSLVTEAFF. CDR3 nucleotides: TGTGCCAGCAGCTTAGTAACTGAAGCTTTCTTT.

The rearrangement uses TRBV11-1 and TRBJ2-3; D remains ambiguous. This CDR3 has 14 residues. The ends were cut back, 2 bases at V and 4 bases at J, with 10 bases in the middle. The germline V gene has CDR1 SGHAT and CDR2 FQDESV (reference sequence). CDR3 nucleotides: TGTGCCAGCAGCTTATGGTCGGGTTCAGATACGCAGTATTTT. This translates into CASSLWSGSDTQYF.

The chain combines TRBV2 with TRBJ1-1; D is undetermined. Germline-derived CDR1 and CDR2 are SNHLY and FYNNEI. CDR3 size: 13 residues. The V end lost 4 bases, the J end lost 6 bases, and 12 bases lay between the germline ends. The CDR3 DNA is TGTGCCAGCAGTGCTCGGGGTCCCGCTGAAGCTTTCTTT. Translating gives CASSARGPAEAFF.

The chain recombines TRBV28 with TRBJ2-3; D gene ambiguous. V lost 11 bases to trimming and J lost 1 base, with 16 bases between them. Germline values: CDR1 MDHEN, CDR2 SYDVKM. The CDR3 spans 14 residues. The CDR3 reads CAAARTPRTDTQYF. The CDR3, as DNA: TGTGCCGCCGCACGAACTCCACGCACAGATACGCAGTATTTT.

The V gene is TRBV9, the J gene TRBJ2-3, with 8 bases matching TRBD2. Germline loops: CDR1 SGDLS, CDR2 YYNGEE. The CDR3 is 15 amino acids. The junction had 7 bases not matched to a gene; V was cut back by 4 bases and J by 3 bases. CDR3 region: CASSFSGGRTDTQYF. The CDR3 nucleotides read TGTGCCAGCAGCTTCAGCGGGGGACGTACAGATACGCAGTATTTT.

The chain joins TRBV5-6 to TRBJ2-3, with D possibly being TRBD2 (6 bases). Trimming shortened V by 4 bases and J by 1 base, and 19 bases separated the two germline ends. Germline V gene lookup returns CDR1 SGHDT and CDR2 YYEEEE. CDR3 size: 17 residues. This chain's CDR3 is CASSGGIEAWGTDTQYF. The DNA for the CDR3 is TGTGCCAGCAGCGGGGGGATCGAGGCGTGGGGCACAGATACGCAGTATTTT. The variable domain in full, with the rest retrieved from reference TRBV5-6 and TRBJ2-3, is DAGVTQSPTHLIKTRGQQVTLRCSPKSGHDTVSWYQQALGQGPQFIFQYYEEEERQRGNFPDRFSGHQFPNYSSELNVNALLLGDSALYLCASSGGIEAWGTDTQYFGPGTRLTVL.

CDR3 sequence: CASSQDDRWGDTQYF. The CDR3 DNA sequence: TGCGCCAGCAGCCAAGATGACAGATGGGGAGATACGCAGTATTTT. The V call is TRBV4-3, the J call TRBJ2-3, with D tentatively TRBD1 (5 bases). The CDR3 sequence is 15 residues long. From germline, CDR1 is LGHNA and CDR2 YSLEER. Trimming stripped 0 bases from V and 5 bases from J, with 12 bases between.

The chain recombines TRBV4-2 with TRBJ1-4; maybe TRBD1 (5 bases). The length of the CDR3 is 16 residues. Germline V lookup: CDR1 LGHNA, CDR2 YNFKEQ. V was trimmed by 1 base and J by 7 bases, leaving 16 bases between them. CDR3: CASSQAGDGGSEKLFF. CDR3 DNA sequence: TGTGCCAGCAGCCAAGCGGGGGACGGGGGAAGTGAAAAACTGTTTTTT.

V usage is TRBV28 and J usage is TRBJ2-5, with D hard to call. The V end was cut by 2 bases, the J end by 0 bases, with 7 bases between. This CDR3 is built from 14 residues. Germline lookup yields CDR1 MDHEN and CDR2 SYDVKM. The CDR3 is CASSLAGYQETQYF. CDR3 coding DNA: TGTGCCAGCAGTTTAGCCGGTTACCAAGAGACCCAGTACTTC.

The chain employs TRBV28 and TRBJ1-1; D may be TRBD1 (5 bases). Germline-derived CDR1 and CDR2 are MDHEN and SYDVKM. The CDR3 spans 13 residues. V dropped 3 bases and J dropped 4 bases, with 9 bases sitting between them. CDR3: CASSFPGPTEAFF. The CDR3 nucleotides are TGTGCCAGCAGTTTTCCAGGGCCCACTGAAGCTTTCTTT.

The V call is TRBV18, the J call TRBJ1-5, with D hard to call. V lost 6 bases, J lost 3 bases, and 9 bases lay in between. This CDR3 is built from 13 residues. In germline, CDR1 is KGHSH, CDR2 LQKENI. The CDR3 DNA is TGTGCCAGCTCTTTACAGTCCAATCAGCCCCAGCATTTT. It encodes CASSLQSNQPQHF.

The V call is TRBV4-3, the J call TRBJ2-7, with TRBD2 matching over 14 bases. CDR1 and CDR2 (germline): LGHNA, YSLEER. The V gene end was trimmed by 0 bases and the J gene end by 3 bases; junction bases not matched to a gene: 1. CDR3 size: 16 residues. CDR3 DNA sequence: TGCGCCAGCAGCCAAGAGGGGACTAGCGGGAGCTACGAGCAGTACTTC. Residues: CASSQEGTSGSYEQYF.

The gene calls are TRBV15 and TRBJ1-1; TRBD1 is a possible D gene (6 bases). This CDR3 is 15 amino acids long. V was clipped by 0 bases and J by 10 bases, with 18 bases between them. Per the germline V gene, CDR1 is LNHNV and CDR2 is YYDKDF (reference sequence). CDR3 in amino acids: CATSRETQGIGRAFF. Here the CDR3 DNA reads TGTGCCACCAGCAGAGAAACGCAGGGGATTGGGAGAGCTTTCTTT.